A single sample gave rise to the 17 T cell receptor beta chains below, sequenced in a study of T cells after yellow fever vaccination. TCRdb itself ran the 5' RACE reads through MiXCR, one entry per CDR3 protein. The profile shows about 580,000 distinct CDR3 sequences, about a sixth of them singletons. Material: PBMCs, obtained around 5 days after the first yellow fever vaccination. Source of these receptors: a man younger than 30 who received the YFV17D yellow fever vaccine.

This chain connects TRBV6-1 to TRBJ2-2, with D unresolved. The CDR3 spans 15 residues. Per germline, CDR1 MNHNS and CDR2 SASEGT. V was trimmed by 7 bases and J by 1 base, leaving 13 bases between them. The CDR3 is CASTLKPGNTGELFF. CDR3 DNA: TGTGCCAGCACCCTTAAGCCGGGGAACACCGGGGAGCTGTTTTTT.

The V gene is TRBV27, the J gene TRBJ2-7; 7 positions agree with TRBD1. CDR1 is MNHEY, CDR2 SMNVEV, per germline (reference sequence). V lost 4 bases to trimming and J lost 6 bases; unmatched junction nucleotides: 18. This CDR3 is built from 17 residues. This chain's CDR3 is CASSSLQGFILIREQYF. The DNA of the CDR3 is TGTGCCAGCAGTTCCCTACAGGGGTTCATCTTAATTCGCGAGCAGTACTTC.

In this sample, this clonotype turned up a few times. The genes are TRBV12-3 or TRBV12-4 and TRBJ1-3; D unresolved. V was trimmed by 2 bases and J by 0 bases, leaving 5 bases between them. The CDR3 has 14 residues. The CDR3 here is CASSLSPSGNTIYF. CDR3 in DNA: TGTGCCAGCAGTTTAAGTCCCTCTGGAAACACCATATATTTT.

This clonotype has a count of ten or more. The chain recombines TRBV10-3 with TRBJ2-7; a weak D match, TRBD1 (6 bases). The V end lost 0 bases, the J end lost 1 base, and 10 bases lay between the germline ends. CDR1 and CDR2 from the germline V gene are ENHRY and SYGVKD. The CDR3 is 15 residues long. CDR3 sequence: CAISESKDSSYEQYF. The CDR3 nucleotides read TGTGCCATCAGTGAGTCAAAGGACAGTTCCTACGAGCAGTACTTC.

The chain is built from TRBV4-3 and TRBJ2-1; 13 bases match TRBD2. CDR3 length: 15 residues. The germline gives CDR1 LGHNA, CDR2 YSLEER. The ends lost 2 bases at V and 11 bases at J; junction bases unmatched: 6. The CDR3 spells CASSQTGTSGAKQFF. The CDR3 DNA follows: TGCGCCAGCAGCCAAACTGGGACTAGCGGGGCGAAGCAGTTCTTC.

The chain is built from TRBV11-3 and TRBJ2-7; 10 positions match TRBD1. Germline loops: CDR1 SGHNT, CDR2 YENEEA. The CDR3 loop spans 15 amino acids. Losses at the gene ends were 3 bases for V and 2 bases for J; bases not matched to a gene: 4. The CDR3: CASSFRDRGTYEQYF. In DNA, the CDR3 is TGTGCCAGCAGCTTCCGGGACAGGGGAACCTACGAGCAGTACTTC.

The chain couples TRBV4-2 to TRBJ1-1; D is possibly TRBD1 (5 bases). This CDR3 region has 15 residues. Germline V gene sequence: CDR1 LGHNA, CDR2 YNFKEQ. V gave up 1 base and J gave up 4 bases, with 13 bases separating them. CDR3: CASSQASTVGTEAFF. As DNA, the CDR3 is TGTGCCAGCAGCCAAGCTTCGACAGTCGGCACTGAAGCTTTCTTT.

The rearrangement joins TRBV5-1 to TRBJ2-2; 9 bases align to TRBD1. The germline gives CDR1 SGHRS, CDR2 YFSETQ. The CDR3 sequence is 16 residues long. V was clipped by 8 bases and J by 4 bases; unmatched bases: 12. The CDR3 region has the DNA TGCGCCAGTACTATGAAGGGACAGGGAGGCACCGGGGAGCTGTTTTTT. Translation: CASTMKGQGGTGELFF.

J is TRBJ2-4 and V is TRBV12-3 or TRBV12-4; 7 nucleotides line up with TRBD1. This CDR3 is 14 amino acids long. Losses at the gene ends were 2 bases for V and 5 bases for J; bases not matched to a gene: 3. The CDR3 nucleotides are TGTGCCAGCAGTTTATACAGGGGTGAAAACATTCAGTACTTC. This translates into CASSLYRGENIQYF.

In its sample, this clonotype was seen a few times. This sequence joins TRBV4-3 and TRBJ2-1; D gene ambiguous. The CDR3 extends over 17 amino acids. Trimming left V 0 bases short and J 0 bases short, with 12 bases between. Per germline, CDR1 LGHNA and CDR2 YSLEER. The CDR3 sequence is CASSQDRMRSSYNEQFF. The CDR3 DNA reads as TGCGCCAGCAGCCAAGATCGGATGCGGAGCTCCTACAATGAGCAGTTCTTC.

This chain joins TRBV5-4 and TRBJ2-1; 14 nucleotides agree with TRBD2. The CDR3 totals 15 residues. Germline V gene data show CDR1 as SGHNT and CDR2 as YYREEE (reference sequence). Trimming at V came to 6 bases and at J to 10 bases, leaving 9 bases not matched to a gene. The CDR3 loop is CASIDGTSGGGEQFF. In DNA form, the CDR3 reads TGTGCCAGCATAGATGGGACTAGCGGGGGTGGAGAGCAGTTCTTC.

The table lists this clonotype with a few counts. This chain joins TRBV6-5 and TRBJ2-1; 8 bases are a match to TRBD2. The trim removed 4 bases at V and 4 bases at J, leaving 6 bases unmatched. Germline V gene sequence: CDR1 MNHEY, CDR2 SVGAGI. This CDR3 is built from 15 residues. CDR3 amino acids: CASSLAGLGYNEQFF. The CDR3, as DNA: TGTGCCAGCAGTTTAGCGGGGTTGGGTTACAATGAGCAGTTCTTC.

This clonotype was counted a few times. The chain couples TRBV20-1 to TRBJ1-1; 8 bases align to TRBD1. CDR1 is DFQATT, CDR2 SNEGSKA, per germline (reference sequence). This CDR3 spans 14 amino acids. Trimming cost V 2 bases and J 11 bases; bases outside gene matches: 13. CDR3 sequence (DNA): TGCAGTGCTAGACCCGGGACAGGTGGTTTGGTGGCTTTCTTT. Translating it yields CSARPGTGGLVAFF.

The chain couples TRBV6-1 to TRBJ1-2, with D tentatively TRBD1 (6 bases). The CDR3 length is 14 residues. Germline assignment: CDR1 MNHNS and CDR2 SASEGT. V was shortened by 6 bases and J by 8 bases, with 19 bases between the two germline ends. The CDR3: CASRTQGYKEGYTF. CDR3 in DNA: TGTGCCAGCAGGACCCAGGGGTATAAGGAGGGCTACACCTTC.

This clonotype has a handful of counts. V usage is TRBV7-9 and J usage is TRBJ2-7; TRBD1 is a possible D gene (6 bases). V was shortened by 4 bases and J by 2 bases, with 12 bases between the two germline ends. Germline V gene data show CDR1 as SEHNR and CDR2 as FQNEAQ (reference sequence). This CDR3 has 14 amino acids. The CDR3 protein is CASSSRDTAYEQYV. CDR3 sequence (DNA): TGTGCCAGCAGCTCACGGGACACAGCCTACGAGCAGTACGTC.

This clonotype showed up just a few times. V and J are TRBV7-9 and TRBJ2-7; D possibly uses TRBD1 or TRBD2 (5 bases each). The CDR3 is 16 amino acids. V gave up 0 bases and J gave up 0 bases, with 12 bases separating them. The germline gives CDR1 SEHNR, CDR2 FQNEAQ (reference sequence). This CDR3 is CASSLAKGRLSYEQYF. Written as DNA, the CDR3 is TGTGCCAGCAGCTTAGCCAAGGGACGGCTCTCCTACGAGCAGTACTTC.

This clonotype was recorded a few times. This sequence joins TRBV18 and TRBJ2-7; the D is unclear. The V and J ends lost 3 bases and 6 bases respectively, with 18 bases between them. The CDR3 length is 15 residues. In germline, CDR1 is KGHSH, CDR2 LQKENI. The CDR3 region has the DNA TGTGCCAGCTCACCCCACGACGTCACGACGAGCGAGCAGTACTTC. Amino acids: CASSPHDVTTSEQYF.